This T cell receptor (beta chain) was found in a study of PD-1 blockade in classical Hodgkin lymphoma (dated by TCRdb to the early 2020s). Broadly, across the study: Nivolumab dosing was 3 mg/kg intravenously every 2 weeks, continuing until either disease progression or unacceptable toxicity. The study used CyTOF and TCR beta sequencing to define a peripheral blood immune signature of response to PD-1 blockade in classical Hodgkin lymphoma. What the work shows at the level of the full study, not this receptor alone: By C4D1, a significant rise was seen in CD4+ TCR diversity but not in CD8+ TCR diversity (p=0.0027 vs p=0.16), and the rise was most apparent among complete responders (p=0.02). Baseline TCR diversity was reported as lower in newly diagnosed patients than in healthy donors, and lower still in relapsed/refractory patients. The study covered only a single clinical trial cohort, and the causes of the repertoire differences, possibly disease activity or prior therapy, were still not defined. Baseline diversity similar to that of newly diagnosed patients was observed in trial patients achieving complete response, whereas significantly lower diversity was observed in partial responders and progressors. Lower diversity was seen in patients whose nivolumab began less than 1 year after ASCT, and these patients were left out of later analyses so that immune reconstitution would not confound the results.

Reading from cysteine to phenylalanine, the CDR3 counts 12 amino acids. The only DNA kept is the CDR3, 36 bases in frame from the first base. V loses 5 bases of germline sequence and J loses 0 bases, and the interval between the two ends is 5 bases. CDR1 and CDR2, per the germline V gene, are KGHSH and LQKENI. Genomic DNA was isolated using the Qiagen DNeasy kit from unsorted PBMCs as well as from negatively selected CD4+ and CD8+ fractions. TCR beta CDR3 regions were amplified by immunoSEQ multiplex PCR using primers annealing to V and J segments. A synthetic immune receptor repertoire was used to minimize amplification bias, and remaining bias was computationally removed after sequencing. The study's processing was this. Custom Python scripts were used to quantify repertoire diversity as the Shannon entropy index. Unsorted, CD4+ and CD8+ repertoires were examined separately, except in combined analyses, for which CD4+ and CD8+ sequences were merged in silico. A clone was considered expanded if an increase in frequency of at least 2-fold after treatment relative to C1D1 was found, and a pseudocount of 0.5 was applied to clones undetected at baseline. Singleton clones were defined as clones with 0 or 1 copy at C1D1, and non-singleton clones were defined as clones with 2 or more copies. By matching protein sequences in sorted samples from the same patient, clones expanded in unsorted samples were annotated as CD4+, CD8+ or unknown. Wilcoxon tests on paired samples were used to test changes in diversity from C1D1 to C4D1. In TCRdb, the immuneACCESS table is reduced to in-frame sequences with V and J assigned. These tables do not hold every clone; where another copy was compared, an unresolved V gene accounts for under half, and the others remain unexplained. D and trimming were read from the DNA, whereas the V and J calls and clone size are those reported in that table. The sample table shows just over 25,000 clones, and around 67% are seen once. 10% to 15% of the sample goes to the ten largest clones.

This clone was recorded once. Its recognized antigen is unknown. No much larger clone is present one base from it, and per-base qualities are unavailable. The sample's time point, from its label and the paper: cycle 2 day 1 (C2D1) of nivolumab. All trial patients had relapsed after autologous stem cell transplantation, with cohorts A, B and C differing in prior brentuximab vedotin exposure. The trial cohort included around 60 patients with relapsed/refractory classical Hodgkin lymphoma, and each patient had a best overall response of complete response, partial response or progressive disease. Trial patients were treated with single-agent nivolumab in the multi-cohort phase II CheckMate 205 trial. An independent review committee assessed best overall response by applying the 2007 International Working Group response criteria. PBMCs from the trial were collected at three points: immediately before nivolumab initiation (C1D1), and during therapy at cycle 2 day 1 and cycle 4 day 1. Peripheral blood was collected in 8 mL Vacutainer Cell Preparation Tubes, from which PBMCs were isolated by centrifugation and then cryopreserved.

This receptor chain uses TRBV18 and TRBJ2-7, with no confident D gene call. The sequenced sample was peripheral blood mononuclear cells (PBMCs), obtained before the second cycle of nivolumab. The TCR was taken from a human donor with classical Hodgkin lymphoma. The CDR3 in this case is CASSSPSYEQYF. The sequenced DNA is TGTGCCAGCTCATCCCCCTCCTACGAGCAGTACTTC.